The 19 T cell receptor beta chains below all came from one sample that was sequenced in a study of blood T cell repertoires in COVID-19 (TCRdb year 2020). The library was made by the immunoSEQ multiplex PCR assay. TCRdb obtained this table from immuneACCESS and retained in-frame rearrangements with V and J assigned. These tables miss some clones; where compared with another copy, unresolved V genes account for less than half of the shortfall, and the remainder is unexplained. In all, the sample holds approximately 150,000 clones, and roughly 83% of those were seen once. Under 1.5% of the sample rests with the top ten. Sequenced material: peripheral blood. These receptors were taken from a man aged 55 to 69 with acute or convalescent COVID-19.

The rearrangement joins TRBV28 to TRBJ2-2; 7 nucleotides line up with TRBD1. The junction had 5 bases not matched to a gene; V was cut back by 7 bases and J by 3 bases. CDR3 size: 14 residues. Germline values: CDR1 MDHEN, CDR2 SYDVKM. The CDR3 DNA sequence: TGTGCCAGCACCCAGGGGGATGACACCGGGGAGCTGTTTTTT. Translating it yields CASTQGDDTGELFF.

The J gene is TRBJ1-2, the V gene TRBV6-1; D gene uncertain. The CDR3 loop spans 16 amino acids. Between the trimmed V and J ends, which lost 0 bases and 4 bases, there was a span of 15 bases. CDR1 is MNHNS and CDR2 is SASEGT in the germline V gene. This CDR3 reads CASSEARAGRGYGYTF. CDR3 DNA sequence: TGTGCCAGCAGTGAAGCCAGAGCGGGCCGGGGCTATGGCTACACCTTC.

The gene calls are TRBV2 and TRBJ2-1; tentatively, D is TRBD2 (6 bases). Germline-derived CDR1 and CDR2 are SNHLY and FYNNEI. V was clipped by 4 bases and J by 15 bases, with 10 bases between them. This CDR3 spans 10 amino acids. CDR3 coding DNA: TGTGCCAGCAGTGGGGGGGTGGTGTTCTTC. Translating gives CASSGGVVFF. The whole variable domain, filled in from reference TRBV2 and TRBJ2-1, reads EPEVTQTPSHQVTQMGQEVILRCVPISNHLYFYWYRQILGQKVEFLVSFYNNEISEKSEIFDDQFSVERPDGSNFTLKIRSTKLEDSAMYFCASSGGVVFFGPGTRLTVL.

This chain uses TRBV12-3 or TRBV12-4 with TRBJ2-4; D might be TRBD1 (7 bases). This CDR3 has 13 residues. Trimming removed 5 bases at V and 3 bases at J, with 8 bases between. CDR3 in DNA: TGTGCCAGCAGTCAGGGGGGCAAAAACATTCAGTACTTC. Translation: CASSQGGKNIQYF.

The chain combines TRBV7-9 with TRBJ1-3, with 9 bases identical to TRBD1. Germline V lookup: CDR1 SEHNR, CDR2 FQNEAQ (reference sequence). This CDR3 is 16 amino acids long. After removal of 7 bases from V and 0 bases from J, the junction contained 7 bases not matched to a gene. CDR3 amino acids: CASITGQGSSGNTIYF. The CDR3 DNA reads TGTGCCAGCATTACCGGACAGGGGAGCTCTGGAAACACCATATATTTT.

The V and J genes are TRBV27 and TRBJ1-1; possible D gene TRBD1, 5 bases. CDR1 MNHEY and CDR2 SMNVEV come from the germline V gene (reference sequence). The CDR3 is 15 amino acids. Between the trimmed V and J ends, which lost 3 bases and 3 bases, there was a span of 14 bases. The CDR3, as DNA: TGTGCCAGCAGTTTCATAGGGGCTGGGGACACTGAAGCTTTCTTT. Its protein product is CASSFIGAGDTEAFF.

A single count supports this clone. The genes are TRBV5-6 and TRBJ1-1; D uncertain. V dropped 2 bases and J dropped 11 bases, with 13 bases sitting between them. This CDR3 region has 12 residues. Germline CDR1 SGHDT, CDR2 YYEEEE. CDR3 nucleotides: TGTGCCAGCAGCTTCTCCGACATTGCGGCTTTCTTT. Amino acid sequence: CASSFSDIAAFF.

CDR3 protein: CASSVVLGQGGDEQFF. As DNA, the CDR3 is TGTGCCAGCAGCGTAGTTCTGGGACAGGGTGGGGATGAGCAGTTCTTC. The chain combines TRBV9 with TRBJ2-1; TRBD1 aligns across 9 bases. CDR3 size: 16 residues. The germline V gene encodes CDR1 SGDLS and CDR2 YYNGEE. V lost 0 bases and J lost 8; bases outside the gene matches: 9.

The rearrangement links TRBV5-5 to TRBJ1-3, with D unclear. The V end lost 0 bases, the J end lost 0 bases, and 7 bases lay between the germline ends. Germline V gene sequence: CDR1 SGHKS, CDR2 YYEKEE (reference sequence). The CDR3 totals 15 residues. The CDR3 DNA reads as TGTGCCAGCAGCTTGGGCCAGTTCTCTGGAAACACCATATATTTT. Translation: CASSLGQFSGNTIYF. The whole variable domain, remainder taken from reference TRBV5-5 and TRBJ1-3, is DAGVTQSPTHLIKTRGQQVTLRCSPISGHKSVSWYQQVLGQGPQFIFQYYEKEERGRGNFPDRFSARQFPNYSSELNVNALLLGDSALYLCASSLGQFSGNTIYFGEGSWLTVV.

This clone was seen only once. The V and J genes are TRBV5-1 and TRBJ2-7; D is possibly TRBD2 (6 bases). V was cut by 4 bases and J by 3 bases, with 14 bases left in between. Germline CDR1 reads SGHRS; CDR2 reads YFSETQ. The CDR3 spans 14 residues. CDR3 sequence (DNA): TGCGCCAGCAGCCTCGAGCCGGGAGACTACGAGCAGTACTTC. Amino acid sequence: CASSLEPGDYEQYF. The full variable domain, with the rest looked up from reference TRBV5-1 and TRBJ2-7, is KAGVTQTPRYLIKTRGQQVTLSCSPISGHRSVSWYQQTPGQGLQFLFEYFSETQRNKGNFPGRFSGRQFSNSRSEMNVSTLELGDSALYLCASSLEPGDYEQYFGPGTRLTVT.

This rearrangement joins TRBV11-3 to TRBJ1-1; TRBD1 is a possible D gene (5 bases). CDR3 length equals 12 residues. Germline-derived CDR1 and CDR2 are SGHNT and YENEEA. The germline V and J ends were trimmed by 6 bases and 9 bases, with 14 bases remaining between them. The CDR3 here is CASRAPGGKAFF. CDR3 nucleotides: TGTGCCAGCAGGGCTCCCGGGGGGAAAGCTTTCTTT.

This clone was detected a few times. CDR3 sequence reads: CASNAGTANSPLHF. CDR3 DNA sequence: TGTGCCAGTAATGCCGGGACAGCTAATTCACCCCTCCACTTT. J is TRBJ1-6 and V is TRBV19, with 7 bases fitting TRBD1. The CDR3 is 14 residues long. CDR1 and CDR2 from the germline V gene are LNHDA and SQIVND (reference sequence). V lost 7 bases to trimming and J lost 6 bases; unmatched junction nucleotides: 6.

The CDR3 nucleotides are TGTGCCAGCAGCCGAGGTGCGGGGATGGGCCAAATGGTGCAACTGGGCACTGAAGCTTTCTTT. Residues: CASSRGAGMGQMVQLGTEAFF. The chain joins TRBV6-6 to TRBJ1-1; D gene uncertain. Germline values: CDR1 MNHNY, CDR2 SVGAGI (reference sequence). The V end was cut by 6 bases, the J end by 4 bases, with 36 bases between. CDR3 length equals 21 residues.

This chain connects TRBV27 to TRBJ1-6; tentative D call: TRBD1 (5 bases). The CDR3 covers 16 residues. Germline CDR1 MNHEY, CDR2 SMNVEV (reference sequence). V was cut by 2 bases and J by 7 bases, with 15 bases left in between. The CDR3 region is CASSLILGRTNSPLHF. CDR3 in DNA: TGTGCCAGCAGTTTAATTCTGGGCAGGACAAATTCACCCCTCCACTTT.

The V and J genes are TRBV19 and TRBJ1-1; D might be TRBD1 (6 bases). This CDR3 region has 13 residues. CDR1 and CDR2 (germline): LNHDA, SQIVND (reference sequence). With 5 bases removed from V and 5 bases from J, the gap between germline ends came to 12 bases. CDR3 in amino acids: CASSVTQGTEAFF. The CDR3 region has the DNA TGTGCCAGTAGTGTGACCCAGGGGACTGAAGCTTTCTTT.

V and J are TRBV2 and TRBJ1-4, with a tentative D call TRBD1 (6 bases). This CDR3 is 16 amino acids long. Trimming took off 3 bases at V and 4 bases at J, with 15 bases between the two ends. The germline gives CDR1 SNHLY, CDR2 FYNNEI. CDR3 DNA sequence: TGTGCCAGCAGTGATGAGGGGCAGGGGCTTAATGAAAAACTGTTTTTT. This translates into CASSDEGQGLNEKLFF.

This chain joins TRBV5-1 and TRBJ1-3; unclear D gene. With 0 bases removed from V and 0 bases from J, the gap between germline ends came to 7 bases. CDR3 length: 15 amino acids. Germline assignment: CDR1 SGHRS and CDR2 YFSETQ. CDR3 sequence (DNA): TGCGCCAGCAGCTTGGACACCATCTCTGGAAACACCATATATTTT. Protein sequence: CASSLDTISGNTIYF.

The chain links TRBV5-6 to TRBJ1-5, with D unclear. Germline CDR1 SGHDT, CDR2 YYEEEE. CDR3 length equals 13 residues. V was cut by 0 bases and J by 2 bases, with 3 bases left in between. CDR3: CASSLAGNQPQHF. The CDR3 DNA sequence: TGTGCCAGCAGCTTGGCAGGCAATCAGCCCCAGCATTTT.

The chain uses TRBV10-1 and TRBJ2-1; 9 positions agree with TRBD1. V dropped 5 bases and J dropped 5; count of bases not matched to a gene: 7. Germline CDR1 is WNHNN and CDR2 is SYGVQD (reference sequence). The CDR3 contains 15 residues. The CDR3 loop is CASSYGTGLNNEQFF. CDR3 nucleotide sequence: TGCGCCAGCAGTTACGGGACAGGGCTTAACAATGAGCAGTTCTTC.